The 5 T cell receptor beta chains below were found in one sample sequenced in a study of blood T cell repertoires in COVID-19. Data came from immunoSEQ multiplex PCR; TCRdb stores just in-frame clones and leaves some out. The sample includes tens of thousands of clones, around 82% of them seen just once. The sequenced sample consisted of peripheral blood. These TCRs come from a human donor in a cohort sampled during active COVID-19.

This chain links TRBV9 with TRBJ1-4, with D unclear. Trimming shortened V by 2 bases and J by 0 bases, and 5 bases separated the two germline ends. The CDR3 totals 14 residues. The V gene's germline CDR1 is SGDLS and CDR2 YYNGEE. In DNA, the CDR3 is TGTGCCAGCAGCGTCAGCGCAACTAATGAAAAACTGTTTTTT. This encodes CASSVSATNEKLFF.

The J gene is TRBJ1-2, the V gene TRBV9; perhaps TRBD1 as D (6 bases). Looked up from germline, CDR1 is SGDLS and CDR2 is YYNGEE. This CDR3 contains 16 residues. V was pared by 3 bases and J by 2 bases, with 17 bases between. The CDR3 nucleotides read TGTGCCAGCAGCGAGGGGGGAGGGCAGACAAACTATGGCTACACCTTC. Its protein product is CASSEGGGQTNYGYTF.

This chain joins TRBV27 and TRBJ1-2, with 8 nucleotides matching TRBD1. J lost 2 bases, V lost 4 bases, and 15 bases had no gene match. CDR1 is MNHEY and CDR2 is SMNVEV in the germline V gene (reference sequence). The CDR3 sequence is 18 residues long. The CDR3 DNA follows: TGTGCCAGCAGTTCGACTAAGCCCTTGGGACAGGTCAACTATGGCTACACCTTC. The encoded protein is CASSSTKPLGQVNYGYTF.

The rearrangement links TRBV30 to TRBJ2-1; 11 positions match TRBD2. Germline V gene data show CDR1 as GTSNPN and CDR2 as SVGIG (reference sequence). This CDR3 has 13 residues. After removal of 5 bases from V and 6 bases from J, the junction contained 3 bases not matched to a gene. Written as DNA, the CDR3 is TGTGCCTGGCTAGCGGGGGGTGGCAATGAGCAGTTCTTC. It yields the protein CAWLAGGGNEQFF. The full variable domain, with the rest looked up from reference TRBV30 and TRBJ2-1, is SQTIHQWPATLVQPVGSPLSLECTVEGTSNPNLYWYRQAAGRGLQLLFYSVGIGQISSEVPQNLSASRPQDRQFILSSKKLLLSDSGFYLCAWLAGGGNEQFFGPGTRLTVL.

This chain joins TRBV5-4 and TRBJ1-2; 8 bases align to TRBD1. Germline values: CDR1 SGHNT, CDR2 YYREEE (reference sequence). The V and J ends lost 10 bases and 5 bases, in that order; junction bases with no gene match: 13. This CDR3 spans 14 amino acids. The CDR3 nucleotides are TGTGCCGTATCGACAGGGGAAGACGGGTATGGCTACACCTTC. Translated: CAVSTGEDGYGYTF.